A single sample gave rise to the 14 T cell receptor beta chains below, sequenced in a study of shared clonotypes between healthy human individuals. The repertoire was sequenced with immunoSEQ multiplex PCR; TCRdb's copy has only in-frame clones and lacks some. Of about 2.1 million clones detected, about 92% appear once; the ten largest clones hold roughly 1.7%. In the naive CD8 group, cells lacked CD45RO and were positively selected for CCR7, so terminally differentiated effector memory CD45RA+ cells were left out. Sequenced: naive CD8+ T cells from PBMCs. The origin of the receptors is a man between 18 and 35 years old in good health. Some clones in this sample may be carry-over from other donors' samples.

The genes are TRBV30 and TRBJ1-5; D might be TRBD1 (6 bases). The CDR3 length is 13 residues. Germline V CDR1 and CDR2: GTSNPN, SVGIG (reference sequence). V was trimmed by 3 bases and J by 6 bases, leaving 12 bases between them. CDR3 nucleotide sequence: TGTGCCTGGAGCTGGGGAGGGGGTCAGCCCCAGCATTTT. Translating gives CAWSWGGGQPQHF.

The gene calls are TRBV7-8 and TRBJ2-1, with D perhaps matching TRBD1 or TRBD2 (5 bases each). The CDR3 consists of 13 residues. V gave up 5 bases and J gave up 15 bases, with 20 bases separating them. CDR1 and CDR2 (germline): SGHVS, FQNEAQ. The CDR3 protein is CASSPPLGPEGFF. The CDR3 DNA sequence: TGTGCCAGCAGCCCCCCTTTGGGGCCCGAGGGGTTCTTC.

This chain uses TRBV7-3 with TRBJ2-6, with D perhaps TRBD1 or TRBD2 (5 bases each). Germline CDR1 reads SGHTA; CDR2 reads FQGTGA. Trimming shortened V by 1 base and J by 2 bases, and 12 bases separated the two germline ends. The CDR3 covers 17 residues. The CDR3 bases are TGTGCCAGCAGCTTAATCGGGACCGATCCTGGGGCCAACGTCCTGACTTTC. It is translated as CASSLIGTDPGANVLTF.

The chain has TRBV6-1 and TRBJ1-2; D is unclear. Germline CDR1 is MNHNS and CDR2 is SASEGT. Trimming removed 0 bases at V and 4 bases at J, with 6 bases between. This CDR3 is 13 amino acids long. This CDR3 is CASSEAWVYGYTF. The CDR3 nucleotides are TGTGCCAGCAGTGAAGCTTGGGTCTATGGCTACACCTTC.

The chain carries TRBV4-2 and TRBJ2-7; D remains ambiguous. The CDR3 totals 14 residues. Trimming shortened V by 1 base and J by 1 base, and 8 bases separated the two germline ends. Germline V gene lookup returns CDR1 LGHNA and CDR2 YNFKEQ. The CDR3 sequence is CASSQVSQSYEQYF. CDR3 bases: TGTGCCAGCAGCCAAGTGTCCCAGTCCTACGAGCAGTACTTC.

The V and J genes are TRBV9 and TRBJ2-1; either TRBD1 or TRBD2 may fit D (7 bases each). Looked up from germline, CDR1 is SGDLS and CDR2 is YYNGEE. The ends were cut back, 7 bases at V and 5 bases at J, with 19 bases in the middle. The CDR3 consists of 15 residues. In nucleotides, the CDR3 is TGTGCCAGCCGGGGAGGGGGGGACAGAAACAATGAGCAGTTCTTC. Its protein is CASRGGGDRNNEQFF.

This clone was seen only a few times. The chain recombines TRBV27 with TRBJ1-2, with a tentative D call TRBD1 (5 bases). CDR1 and CDR2 from the germline V gene are MNHEY and SMNVEV (reference sequence). The ends were cut back, 8 bases at V and 8 bases at J, with 12 bases in the middle. The CDR3 length is 11 residues. DNA of the CDR3: TGTGCCAGCTTGTCGGGGGACGGCTACACCTTC. Its protein product is CASLSGDGYTF.

This sequence joins TRBV7-9 and TRBJ2-2, with unresolved D. This CDR3 region has 16 residues. V was trimmed by 1 base and J by 1 base, leaving 10 bases between them. Germline V gene lookup returns CDR1 SEHNR and CDR2 FQNEAQ (reference sequence). Written as DNA, the CDR3 is TGTGCCAGCAGCTTAGGGGGTCCGGTGAACACCGGGGAGCTGTTTTTT. It is translated as CASSLGGPVNTGELFF.

V and J are TRBV6-5 and TRBJ2-2; TRBD1 aligns across 10 bases. CDR1 MNHEY and CDR2 SVGAGI come from the germline V gene. V shed 4 bases, J shed 4 bases, and the junction held 3 bases outside the gene matches. CDR3 length equals 15 residues. CDR3 coding DNA: TGTGCCAGCAGTTCGACAGGGGGCGCCACCGGGGAGCTGTTTTTT. Protein: CASSSTGGATGELFF.

This clone was picked up one time. The chain uses TRBV6-5 and TRBJ2-4, with D possibly matching TRBD1 (6 bases). The CDR3 has 14 amino acids. V was shortened by 0 bases and J by 8 bases, with 11 bases between the two germline ends. Germline V lookup: CDR1 MNHEY, CDR2 SVGAGI. The CDR3 reads CASSYSRQADIQYF. DNA of the CDR3: TGTGCCAGCAGTTACTCGAGACAGGCGGACATTCAGTACTTC.

This clone was detected once. The CDR3 spells CASSRGGGGNEQYF. The CDR3 DNA is TGTGCCAGCAGCCGGGGAGGAGGCGGAAACGAGCAGTACTTC. The chain couples TRBV7-3 to TRBJ2-7, with D possibly TRBD2 on 6 matching bases. V was cut by 5 bases and J by 5 bases, with 16 bases left in between. CDR3 length: 14 amino acids. Germline V lookup: CDR1 SGHTA, CDR2 FQGTGA.

The chain uses TRBV28 and TRBJ2-2; D perhaps matches TRBD1 (5 bases). Germline CDR1 MDHEN, CDR2 SYDVKM. V was trimmed by 8 bases and J by 0 bases, leaving 10 bases between them. The CDR3 is 14 residues long. The CDR3 is CASLLTANTGELFF. The DNA for the CDR3 is TGTGCCAGCCTACTGACAGCGAACACCGGGGAGCTGTTTTTT.

The rearrangement joins TRBV13 to TRBJ2-7; either TRBD1 or TRBD2 may fit D (5 bases each). Germline V gene sequence: CDR1 PRHDT, CDR2 FYEKMQ (reference sequence). Trimming cost V 5 bases and J 4 bases, with 21 bases left between them. The CDR3 contains 16 residues. Here the CDR3 reads CASSPTDTRGRYEQYF. The DNA of the CDR3 is TGTGCCAGCAGCCCCACGGACACCCGAGGGAGATACGAGCAGTACTTC.

The V and J genes are TRBV5-6 and TRBJ2-6, with D uncertain. Trimming stripped 1 base from V and 3 bases from J, with 8 bases between. The germline V gene has CDR1 SGHDT and CDR2 YYEEEE. The length of the CDR3 is 15 residues. The CDR3 DNA follows: TGTGCCAGCAGCTTGTACAGTAATGGGGCCAACGTCCTGACTTTC. The encoded protein is CASSLYSNGANVLTF. The variable domain in full, with the rest retrieved from reference TRBV5-6 and TRBJ2-6, is DAGVTQSPTHLIKTRGQQVTLRCSPKSGHDTVSWYQQALGQGPQFIFQYYEEEERQRGNFPDRFSGHQFPNYSSELNVNALLLGDSALYLCASSLYSNGANVLTFGAGSRLTVL.